This T cell receptor beta chain is drawn from a study of CD8 T cells in ankylosing spondylitis. CDR1 MGHRA and CDR2 YSYEKL come from the germline V gene. The CDR3 is 13 amino acids. V lost 7 bases to trimming and J lost 0 bases, with 4 bases between them. This clonotype showed up just a few times. TCRdb reprocessed the 5' RACE reads via MiXCR and lists one record per CDR3 protein. The repertoire holds around 88,000 distinct CDR3 sequences, about 9% seen once, with about 4.6% in the top ten. The sequence came from a male donor with ankylosing spondylitis or in good health (not recorded which). The material sequenced was blood, either unsorted or a sorted T cell fraction (not recorded which). This chain uses TRBV4-1 with TRBJ2-6; D is unresolved. DNA of the CDR3: TGCGCCAGCACCAACTCTGGGGCCAACGTCCTGACTTTC. It translates to CASTNSGANVLTF.